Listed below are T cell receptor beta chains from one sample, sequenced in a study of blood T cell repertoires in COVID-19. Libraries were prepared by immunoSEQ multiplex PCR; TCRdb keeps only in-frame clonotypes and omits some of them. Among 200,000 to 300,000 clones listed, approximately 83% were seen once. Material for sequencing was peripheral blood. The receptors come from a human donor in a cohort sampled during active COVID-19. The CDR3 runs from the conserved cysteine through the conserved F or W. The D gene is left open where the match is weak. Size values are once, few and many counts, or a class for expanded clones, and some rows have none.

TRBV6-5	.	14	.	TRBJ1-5	CASSSTPNYQPQHF	TGTGCCAGCAGTTCCACCCCTAACTATCAGCCCCAGCATTTT
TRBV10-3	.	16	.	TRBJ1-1	CAISESSGRRSTEAFF	TGTGCCATCAGTGAGTCCAGCGGACGGCGAAGCACTGAAGCTTTCTTT
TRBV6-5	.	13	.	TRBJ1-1	CASAGRSNTEAFF	TGTGCCAGCGCGGGACGGTCTAACACTGAAGCTTTCTTT
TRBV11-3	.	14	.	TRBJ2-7	CASSLDGINGEQYF	TGTGCCAGCAGCTTAGACGGGATTAACGGCGAGCAGTACTTC
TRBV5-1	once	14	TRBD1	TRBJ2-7	CASSYRTGNYEQYF	TGCGCCAGCAGCTACCGGACAGGCAACTACGAGCAGTACTTC
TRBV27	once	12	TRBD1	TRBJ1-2	CASATGDGGYTF	TGTGCCAGCGCGACAGGGGACGGAGGCTACACCTTC
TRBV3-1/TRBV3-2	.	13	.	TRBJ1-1	CASSPQLDTEAFF	TGTGCCAGCAGCCCCCAACTAGACACTGAAGCTTTCTTT
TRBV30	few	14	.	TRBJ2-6	CAWSVGSGANVLTF	TGTGCCTGGAGTGTAGGGAGTGGGGCCAACGTCCTGACTTTC
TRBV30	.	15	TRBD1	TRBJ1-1	CAWSVRWQGETEAFF	TGTGCCTGGAGTGTACGTTGGCAGGGGGAAACTGAAGCTTTCTTT
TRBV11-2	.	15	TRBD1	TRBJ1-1	CASSLYGQGDTEAFF	TGTGCCAGCAGCTTGTACGGACAGGGAGACACTGAAGCTTTCTTT
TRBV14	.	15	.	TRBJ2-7	CASSYRRDTLYEQYF	TGTGCCAGCAGCTACAGACGGGACACCCTATACGAGCAGTACTTC
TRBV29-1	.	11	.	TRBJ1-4	CSVGRDEKLFF	TGCAGCGTTGGACGGGATGAAAAACTGTTTTTT
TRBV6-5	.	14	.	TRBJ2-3	CASSNRDITDTQYF	TGTGCCAGCAGTAACCGGGACATCACAGATACGCAGTATTTT
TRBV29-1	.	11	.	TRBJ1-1	CSVSRGNEAFF	TGCAGCGTTTCCCGGGGGAATGAAGCTTTCTTT
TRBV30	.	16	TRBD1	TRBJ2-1	CAWSGQGLSSYNEQFF	TGTGCCTGGAGTGGACAGGGCCTTAGCTCCTACAATGAGCAGTTCTTC
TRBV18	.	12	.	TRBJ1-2	CASSPMRTDNTF	TGTGCCAGCTCACCAATGAGGACAGATAACACCTTC
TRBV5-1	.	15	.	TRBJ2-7	CASSPSAAGFYEQYF	TGCGCCAGCAGCCCCTCGGCGGCGGGATTCTACGAGCAGTACTTC
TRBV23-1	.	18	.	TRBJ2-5	CASSQFIRRGTTMETQYF	TGCGCCAGCAGTCAATTCATACGAAGGGGGACGACCATGGAGACCCAGTACTTC
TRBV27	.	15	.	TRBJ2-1	CASSLGQGPYNEQFF	TGTGCCAGCAGTTTAGGGCAGGGGCCTTACAATGAGCAGTTCTTC
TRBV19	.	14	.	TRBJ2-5	CASSIGGGRETQYF	TGTGCCAGTAGTATAGGCGGCGGAAGGGAGACCCAGTACTTC
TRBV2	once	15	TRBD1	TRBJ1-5	CASSSGQGANQPQHF	TGTGCCAGCAGTTCGGGACAGGGGGCAAATCAGCCCCAGCATTTT
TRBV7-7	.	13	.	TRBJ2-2	CASSLRGTGELFF	TGTGCTAGCAGCTTAAGGGGAACCGGGGAGCTGTTTTTT
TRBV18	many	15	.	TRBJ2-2	CASSPGGGRTGELFF	TGTGCCAGCTCACCTGGAGGGGGCCGGACCGGGGAGCTGTTTTTT
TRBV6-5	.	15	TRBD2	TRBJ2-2	CASLLSGGRAGELFF	TGTGCCAGCCTCCTGTCGGGGGGGCGGGCCGGGGAGCTGTTTTTT
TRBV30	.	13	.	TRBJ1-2	CAWSKGGNYGYTF	TGTGCCTGGAGCAAGGGGGGGAACTATGGCTACACCTTC
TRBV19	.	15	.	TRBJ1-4	CASSSPGAVAEKLFF	TGTGCCAGTAGTAGCCCTGGGGCGGTGGCTGAAAAACTGTTTTTT
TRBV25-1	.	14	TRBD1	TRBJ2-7	CASTDTGGRYEQYF	TGTGCCAGCACTGATACAGGGGGCAGGTACGAGCAGTACTTC
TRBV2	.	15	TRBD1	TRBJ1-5	CASVRDRAVNQPQHF	TGTGCCAGCGTCCGGGACAGGGCCGTCAATCAGCCCCAGCATTTT
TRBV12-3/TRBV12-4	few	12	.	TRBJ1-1	CASGGKGTEAFF	TGTGCCAGCGGAGGAAAGGGCACTGAAGCTTTCTTT
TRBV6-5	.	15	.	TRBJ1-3	CASSSRISSGNTIYF	TGTGCCAGCAGTTCGAGAATATCCTCTGGAAACACCATATATTTT
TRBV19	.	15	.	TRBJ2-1	CASSEGDRPSDEQFF	TGTGCCAGTAGCGAAGGAGACAGACCTAGCGATGAGCAGTTCTTC
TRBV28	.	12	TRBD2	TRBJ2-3	CATESGRRTQYF	TGTGCCACCGAGAGCGGGAGACGTACGCAGTATTTT
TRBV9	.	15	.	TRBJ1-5	CASSLNGGGNQPQHF	TGTGCCAGCAGCCTAAATGGGGGCGGCAATCAGCCCCAGCATTTT
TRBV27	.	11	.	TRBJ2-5	CASTKGGTQYF	TGTGCCAGCACTAAAGGGGGGACCCAGTACTTC
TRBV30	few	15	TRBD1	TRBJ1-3	CALRPGQGLGNTIYF	TGTGCCTTACGACCGGGACAGGGTTTAGGAAACACCATATATTTT
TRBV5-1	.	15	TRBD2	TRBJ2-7	CASSLAAGGAYEQYF	TGCGCCAGCAGCTTGGCAGCGGGAGGTGCCTACGAGCAGTACTTC
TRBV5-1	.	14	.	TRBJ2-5	CASSLGFQQETQYF	TGCGCCAGCAGCTTGGGGTTTCAGCAAGAGACCCAGTACTTC
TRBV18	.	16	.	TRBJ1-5	CASSQGEPVSNQPQHF	TGTGCCAGCTCGCAGGGCGAGCCTGTTAGCAATCAGCCCCAGCATTTT
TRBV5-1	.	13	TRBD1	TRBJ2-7	CASSGGQGQSEDF	TGCGCCAGCAGCGGTGGACAGGGACAATCTGAGGACTTC